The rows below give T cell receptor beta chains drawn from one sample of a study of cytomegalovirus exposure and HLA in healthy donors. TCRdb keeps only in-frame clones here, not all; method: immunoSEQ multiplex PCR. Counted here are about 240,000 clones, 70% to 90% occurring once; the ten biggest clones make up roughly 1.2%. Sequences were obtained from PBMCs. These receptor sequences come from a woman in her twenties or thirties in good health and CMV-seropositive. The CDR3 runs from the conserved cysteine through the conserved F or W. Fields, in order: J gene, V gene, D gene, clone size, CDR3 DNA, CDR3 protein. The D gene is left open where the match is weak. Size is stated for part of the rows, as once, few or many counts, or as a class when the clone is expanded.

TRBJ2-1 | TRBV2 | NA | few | TGTGCCAGCAGTGTATATGACTGGAATGAGCAGTTCTTC | CASSVYDWNEQFF
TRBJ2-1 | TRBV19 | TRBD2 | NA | TGTGCCAGTAGTATAGGGGGACTAGCGGACGTAGAGCAGTTCTTC | CASSIGGLADVEQFF
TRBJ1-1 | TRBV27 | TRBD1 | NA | TGTGCCAGCAGTTTGCGGCAGGGGGCAGGTGGGGCTTTCTTT | CASSLRQGAGGAFF
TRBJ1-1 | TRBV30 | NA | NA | TGTGCCTGGAGTTCCGGGGGGACTGAAGCTTTCTTT | CAWSSGGTEAFF
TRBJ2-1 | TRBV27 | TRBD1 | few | TGTGCCAGCAGGGACAGGGGGCCGGATGAGCAGTTCTTC | CASRDRGPDEQFF
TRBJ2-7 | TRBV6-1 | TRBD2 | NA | TGTGCCAGCAGGATCCTGACGGGAGGGCCGAGAGAGCAGTACTTC | CASRILTGGPREQYF
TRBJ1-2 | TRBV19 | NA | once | TGTGCCAGTAGTACCCTCGGGAGGGGCCACACCTTC | CASSTLGRGHTF
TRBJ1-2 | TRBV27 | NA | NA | TGTGCCAGCAGTCCTGTACCCCAGTCTAACTATGGCTACACCTTC | CASSPVPQSNYGYTF
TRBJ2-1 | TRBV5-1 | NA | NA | TGCGCCAGCAGCCCCCTTCCGACCGGCACGGGAGAAAGGTTAGAGCAGTTCTTC | CASSPLPTGTGERLEQFF
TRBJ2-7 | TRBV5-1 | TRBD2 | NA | TGCGCCAGCAGCCTGGGACTAGCGGCCTCCTACGAGCAGTACTTC | CASSLGLAASYEQYF
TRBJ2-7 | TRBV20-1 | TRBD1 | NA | TGCAGTGCAAACAGGGGTGGCGAGCAGTACTTC | CSANRGGEQYF
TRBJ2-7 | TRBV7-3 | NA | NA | TGTGCCAGCAGCTTGCTCCCGCGAGACAGCGCCCCAGGATTACCCTACGAGCAGTACTTC | CASSLLPRDSAPGLPYEQYF
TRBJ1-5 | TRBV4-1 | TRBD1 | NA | TGCGCCAGCAGCGACAGGGAAGTCGGGGCCCAGCATTTT | CASSDREVGAQHF
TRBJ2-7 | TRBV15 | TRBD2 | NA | TGTGCCACCAGCTTCGGGACTACCTCCTACGAGCAGTACTTC | CATSFGTTSYEQYF
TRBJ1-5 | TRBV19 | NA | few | TGTGCCAGTAGTATAGATCGGGGGAATCAGCCCCAGCATTTT | CASSIDRGNQPQHF
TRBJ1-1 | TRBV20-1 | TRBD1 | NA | TGCAGTGCAAAGACAGGGTCGCGAGCTTTCTTT | CSAKTGSRAFF
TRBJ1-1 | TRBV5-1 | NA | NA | TGCGCCAGCAGCTTGGAGGGTCAGGGGGCTTTCTTT | CASSLEGQGAFF
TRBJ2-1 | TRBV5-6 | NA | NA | TGTGCCAGCAGCTGGGCCACCCGATACAATGAGCAGTTCTTC | CASSWATRYNEQFF
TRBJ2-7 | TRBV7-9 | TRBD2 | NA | TGTGCCAGCAGCTGGACTAGCGGGAGGGATAACGAGCAGTACTTC | CASSWTSGRDNEQYF
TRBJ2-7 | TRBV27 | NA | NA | TGTGCCAGCAGTTTAGGAGGGTGGCAGGGGGTGAACGAGCAGTACTTC | CASSLGGWQGVNEQYF